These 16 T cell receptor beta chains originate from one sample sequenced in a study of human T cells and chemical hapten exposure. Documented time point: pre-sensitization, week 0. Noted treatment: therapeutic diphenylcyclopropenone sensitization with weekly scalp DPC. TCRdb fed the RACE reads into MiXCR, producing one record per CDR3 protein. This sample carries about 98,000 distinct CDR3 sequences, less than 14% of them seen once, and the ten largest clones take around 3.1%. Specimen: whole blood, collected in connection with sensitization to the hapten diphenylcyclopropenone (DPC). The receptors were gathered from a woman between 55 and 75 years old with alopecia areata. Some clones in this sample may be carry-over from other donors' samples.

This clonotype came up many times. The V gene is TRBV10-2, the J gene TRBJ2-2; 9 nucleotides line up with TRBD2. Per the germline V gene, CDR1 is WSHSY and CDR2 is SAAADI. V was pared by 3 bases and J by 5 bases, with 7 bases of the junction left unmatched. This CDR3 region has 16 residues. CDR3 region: CASSDVSGGGTGELFF. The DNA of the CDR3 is TGCGCCAGCAGTGATGTTAGCGGGGGCGGTACCGGGGAGCTGTTTTTT.

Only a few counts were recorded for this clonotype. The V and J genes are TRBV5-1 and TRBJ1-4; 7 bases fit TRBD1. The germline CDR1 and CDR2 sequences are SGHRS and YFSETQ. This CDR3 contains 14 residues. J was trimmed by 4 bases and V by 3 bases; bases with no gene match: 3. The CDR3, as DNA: TGCGCCAGCAGCTCGACAGGGAGTAATGAAAAACTGTTTTTT. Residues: CASSSTGSNEKLFF. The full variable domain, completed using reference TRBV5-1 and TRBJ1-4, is KAGVTQTPRYLIKTRGQQVTLSCSPISGHRSVSWYQQTPGQGLQFLFEYFSETQRNKGNFPGRFSGRQFSNSRSEMNVSTLELGDSALYLCASSSTGSNEKLFFGSGTQLSVL.

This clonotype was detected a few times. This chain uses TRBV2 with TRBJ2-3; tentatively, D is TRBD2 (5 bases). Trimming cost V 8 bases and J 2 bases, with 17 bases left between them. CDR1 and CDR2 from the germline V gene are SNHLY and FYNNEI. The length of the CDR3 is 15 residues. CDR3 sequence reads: CASLSNREDTDTQYF. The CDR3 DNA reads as TGTGCCAGCCTTAGCAATCGGGAAGACACAGATACGCAGTATTTT.

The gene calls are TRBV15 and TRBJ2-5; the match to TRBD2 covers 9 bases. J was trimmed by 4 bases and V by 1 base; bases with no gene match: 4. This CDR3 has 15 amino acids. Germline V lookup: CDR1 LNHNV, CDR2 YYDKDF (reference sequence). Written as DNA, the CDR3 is TGTGCCACCAGCAGAGGTAGCGGGGGAGGAGAGACCCAGTACTTC. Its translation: CATSRGSGGGETQYF.

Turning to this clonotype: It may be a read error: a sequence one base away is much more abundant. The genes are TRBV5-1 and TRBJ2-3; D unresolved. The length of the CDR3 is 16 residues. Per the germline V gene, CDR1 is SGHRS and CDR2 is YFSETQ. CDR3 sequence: CASSLGGYPPADSQYF. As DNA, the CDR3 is TGCGCCAGCAGCTTGGGTGGCTATCCGCCTGCAGATTCGCAGTATTTT.

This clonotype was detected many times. CDR3 in DNA: TGTGCCAGCAGTTACGCCGGGGGCGCGTGGTCCGAGCAGTACTTC. Amino acid sequence: CASSYAGGAWSEQYF. V is TRBV6-5 and J is TRBJ2-7; possibly TRBD1 or TRBD2 for D (6 bases each). Between the trimmed V and J ends, which lost 2 bases and 6 bases, there was a span of 17 bases. This CDR3 comprises 15 residues. The germline CDR1 and CDR2 sequences are MNHEY and SVGAGI.

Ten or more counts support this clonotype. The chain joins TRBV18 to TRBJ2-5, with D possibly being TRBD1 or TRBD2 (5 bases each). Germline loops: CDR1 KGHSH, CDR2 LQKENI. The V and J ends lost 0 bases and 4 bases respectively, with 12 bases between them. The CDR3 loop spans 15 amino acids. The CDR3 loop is CASSPPGPMRETQYF. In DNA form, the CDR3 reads TGTGCCAGCTCACCACCGGGACCCATGAGAGAGACCCAGTACTTC.

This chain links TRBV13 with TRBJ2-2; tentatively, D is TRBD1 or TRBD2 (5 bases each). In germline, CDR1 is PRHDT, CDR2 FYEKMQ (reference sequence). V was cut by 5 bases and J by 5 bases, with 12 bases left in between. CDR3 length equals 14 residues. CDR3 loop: CASSPVGVTGELFF. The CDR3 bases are TGTGCCAGCAGCCCGGTGGGGGTAACCGGGGAGCTGTTTTTT.

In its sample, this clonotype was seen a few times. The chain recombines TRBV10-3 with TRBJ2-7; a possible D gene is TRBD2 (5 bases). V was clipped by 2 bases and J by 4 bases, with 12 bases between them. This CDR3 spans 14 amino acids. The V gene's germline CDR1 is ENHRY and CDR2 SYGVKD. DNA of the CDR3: TGTGCCATCAGTGAGCTCGAAGGGAGTTACGAGCAGTACTTC. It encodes CAISELEGSYEQYF.

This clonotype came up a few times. The CDR3 DNA is TGTGCCAGCCACCGACAGGGACAGGCGAACACTGAAGCTTTCTTT. It yields the protein CASHRQGQANTEAFF. The chain carries TRBV6-2 or TRBV6-3 and TRBJ1-1; 8 bases are shared with TRBD1. The germline gives CDR1 MNHEY, CDR2 SVGEGT. The CDR3 is made up of 15 amino acids. J was trimmed by 1 base and V by 8 bases; bases with no gene match: 9.

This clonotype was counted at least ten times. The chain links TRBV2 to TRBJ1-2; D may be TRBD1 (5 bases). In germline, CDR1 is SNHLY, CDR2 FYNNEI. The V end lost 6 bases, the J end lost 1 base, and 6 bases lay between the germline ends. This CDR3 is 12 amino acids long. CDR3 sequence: CASRGLNYGYTF. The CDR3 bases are TGTGCCAGCAGGGGACTTAACTATGGCTACACCTTC.

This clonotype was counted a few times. The CDR3, as DNA: TGTGCCAGCAGCTACATTACAGGGGTGGAACAGCCCCAGCATTTT. Residues: CASSYITGVEQPQHF. This chain connects TRBV7-2 to TRBJ1-5; TRBD1 matches 7 bases. The CDR3 is 15 residues long. The ends lost 4 bases at V and 7 bases at J; junction bases unmatched: 10. CDR1 is SGHTA, CDR2 FQGNSA, per germline.

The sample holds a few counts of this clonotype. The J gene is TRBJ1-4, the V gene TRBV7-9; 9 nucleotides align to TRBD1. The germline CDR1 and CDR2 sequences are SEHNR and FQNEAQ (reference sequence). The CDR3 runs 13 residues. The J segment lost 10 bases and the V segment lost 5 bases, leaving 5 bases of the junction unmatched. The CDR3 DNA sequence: TGTGCCAGCAGCCCACAGGGGGCCGGAAAACTGTTTTTT. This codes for CASSPQGAGKLFF.

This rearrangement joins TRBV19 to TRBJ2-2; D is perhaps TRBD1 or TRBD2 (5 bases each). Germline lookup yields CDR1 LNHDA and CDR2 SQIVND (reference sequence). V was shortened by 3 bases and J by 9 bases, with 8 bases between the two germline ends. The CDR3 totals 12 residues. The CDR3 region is CASSIPGRELFF. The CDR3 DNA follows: TGTGCCAGTAGTATCCCGGGGCGGGAGCTGTTTTTT.

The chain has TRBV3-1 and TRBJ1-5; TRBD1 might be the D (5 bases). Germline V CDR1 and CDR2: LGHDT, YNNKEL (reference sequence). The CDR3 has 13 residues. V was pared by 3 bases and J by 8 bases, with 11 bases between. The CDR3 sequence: CASSQGTFEPQHF. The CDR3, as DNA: TGTGCCAGCAGCCAGGGGACGTTTGAGCCCCAGCATTTT.

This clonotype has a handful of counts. The CDR3 reads CASSFRTGHPSYEQYF. In DNA, the CDR3 is TGTGCCAGCAGCTTTAGAACGGGACACCCCTCCTACGAGCAGTACTTC. This chain uses TRBV7-8 with TRBJ2-7; D perhaps matches TRBD1 (6 bases). Trimming removed 3 bases from V and 0 bases from J, with 15 bases in between. The CDR3 runs 16 residues. In germline, CDR1 is SGHVS, CDR2 FQNEAQ.